These T cell receptor beta chains were read from a single sample in a study of a mutant IDH1 vaccine in newly diagnosed glioma. TCRdb keeps only in-frame clones here, not all; method: immunoSEQ multiplex PCR. The data contain over 55,000 clones, less than 85% of them singletons. These receptors have no identified antigens. The starting material was PBMCs, obtained from a glioma patient whose treatment included an IDH1 peptide vaccine. These TCRs come from a man under 40 with glioma. CDR3s include the opening cysteine and the closing phenylalanine or tryptophan.

V,J,CDR3
TRBV6-5,TRBJ1-1,CASSRTHGTVEAFF
TRBV29-1,TRBJ2-3,CSVEGGQGADTQYF
TRBV7-6,TRBJ1-1,CASSYIETTEAFF
TRBV19,TRBJ2-6,CASRNGPGANVLTF
TRBV28,TRBJ2-3,CASSLKPGRNTQYF
TRBV2,TRBJ2-5,CASSRASQEAQYF
TRBV7-2,TRBJ1-1,CASSSGGTEAFF
TRBV7-2,TRBJ1-5,CASSLTGLSNQPQHF
TRBV28,TRBJ1-1,CATLWGNTEAFF
TRBV5-1,TRBJ2-1,CASRKGLLNEQFF
TRBV7-9,TRBJ1-1,CASSVRSNTEAFF
TRBV5-4,TRBJ1-1,CASSVPGFEAFF
TRBV5-1,TRBJ2-1,CASSPQQVWDEQFF
TRBV4-1,TRBJ2-1,CASSQVPDLERESFF
TRBV7-9,TRBJ2-5,CASSLPQGEETQYF
TRBV5-1,TRBJ1-1,CASSPGQGFAGAEAFF
TRBV7-9,TRBJ2-7,CASSPGTGLRSYEQYF
TRBV7-9,TRBJ2-1,CASSSFRGEADEQFF
TRBV7-8,TRBJ2-3,CASSFKRASGSWTDTQYF
TRBV7-3,TRBJ1-1,CASSLNAGEAFF
TRBV11-2,TRBJ1-2,CASSRFQSPGYTF
TRBV5-8,TRBJ2-5,CASNLGLAGTIQETQYF